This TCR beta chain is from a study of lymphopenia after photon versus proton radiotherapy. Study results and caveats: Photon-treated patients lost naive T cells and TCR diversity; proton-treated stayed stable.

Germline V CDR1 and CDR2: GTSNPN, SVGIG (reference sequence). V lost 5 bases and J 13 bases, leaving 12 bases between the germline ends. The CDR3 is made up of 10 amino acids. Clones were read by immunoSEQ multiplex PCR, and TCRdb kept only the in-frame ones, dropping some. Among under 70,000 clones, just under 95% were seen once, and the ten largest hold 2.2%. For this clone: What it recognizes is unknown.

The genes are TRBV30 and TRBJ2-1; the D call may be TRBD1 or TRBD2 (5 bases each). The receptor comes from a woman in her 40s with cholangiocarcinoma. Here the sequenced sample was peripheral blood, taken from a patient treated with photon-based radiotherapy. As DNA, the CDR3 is TGTGCCTGGGACAGAACGGGACAGTTCTTC. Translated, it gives CAWDRTGQFF.